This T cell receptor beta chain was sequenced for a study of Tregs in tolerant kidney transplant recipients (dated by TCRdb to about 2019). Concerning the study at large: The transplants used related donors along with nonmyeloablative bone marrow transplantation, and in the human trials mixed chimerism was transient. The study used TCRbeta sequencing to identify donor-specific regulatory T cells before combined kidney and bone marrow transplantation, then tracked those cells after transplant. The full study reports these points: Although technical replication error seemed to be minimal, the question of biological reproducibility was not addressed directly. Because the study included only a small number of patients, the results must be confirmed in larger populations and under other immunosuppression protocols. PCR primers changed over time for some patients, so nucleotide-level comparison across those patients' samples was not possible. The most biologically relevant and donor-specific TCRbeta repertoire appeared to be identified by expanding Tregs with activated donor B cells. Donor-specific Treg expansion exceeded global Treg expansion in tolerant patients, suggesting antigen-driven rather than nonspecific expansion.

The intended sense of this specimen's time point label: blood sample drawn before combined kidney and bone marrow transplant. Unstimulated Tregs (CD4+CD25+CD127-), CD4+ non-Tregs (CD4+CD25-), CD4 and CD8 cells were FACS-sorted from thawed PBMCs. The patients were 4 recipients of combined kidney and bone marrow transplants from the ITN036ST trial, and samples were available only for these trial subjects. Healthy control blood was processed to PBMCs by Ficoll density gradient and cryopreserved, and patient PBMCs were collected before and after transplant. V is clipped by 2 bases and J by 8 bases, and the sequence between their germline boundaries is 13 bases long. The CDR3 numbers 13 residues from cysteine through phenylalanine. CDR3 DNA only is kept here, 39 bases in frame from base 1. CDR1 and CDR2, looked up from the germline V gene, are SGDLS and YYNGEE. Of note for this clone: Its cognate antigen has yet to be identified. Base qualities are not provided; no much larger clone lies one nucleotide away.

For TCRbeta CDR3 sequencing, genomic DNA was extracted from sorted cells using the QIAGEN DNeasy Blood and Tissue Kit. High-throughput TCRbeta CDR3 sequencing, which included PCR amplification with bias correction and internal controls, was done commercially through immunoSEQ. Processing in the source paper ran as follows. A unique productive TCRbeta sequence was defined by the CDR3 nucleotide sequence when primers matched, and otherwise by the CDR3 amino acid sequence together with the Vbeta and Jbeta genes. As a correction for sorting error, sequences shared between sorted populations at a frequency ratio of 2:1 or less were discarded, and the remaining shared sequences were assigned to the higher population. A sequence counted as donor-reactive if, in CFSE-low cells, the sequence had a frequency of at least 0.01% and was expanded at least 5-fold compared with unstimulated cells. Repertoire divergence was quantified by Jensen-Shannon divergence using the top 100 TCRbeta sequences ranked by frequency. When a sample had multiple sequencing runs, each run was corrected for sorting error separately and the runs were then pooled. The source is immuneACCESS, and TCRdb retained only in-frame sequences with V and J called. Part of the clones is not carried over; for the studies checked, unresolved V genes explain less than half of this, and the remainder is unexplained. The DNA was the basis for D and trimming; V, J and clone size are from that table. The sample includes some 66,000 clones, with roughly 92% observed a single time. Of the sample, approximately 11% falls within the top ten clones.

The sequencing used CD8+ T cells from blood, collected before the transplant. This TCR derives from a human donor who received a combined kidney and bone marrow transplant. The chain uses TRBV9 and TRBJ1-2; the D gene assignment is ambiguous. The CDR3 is CASSVTEAWGYTF. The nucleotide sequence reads TGTGCCAGCAGCGTCACTGAAGCCTGGGGCTACACCTTC.